Shown below are 15 T cell receptor beta chains from a single sample sequenced in a study of blood T cell repertoires in COVID-19. Clones were sequenced by immunoSEQ multiplex PCR, and TCRdb holds only the in-frame ones, with some missing. Among 200,000 to 300,000 clones listed, 80% to 90% were seen once. The source material was peripheral blood. The receptor set was obtained from a man in his thirties or forties with active or convalescent COVID-19.

The genes are TRBV13 and TRBJ2-1; 7 bases are shared with TRBD1. In germline, CDR1 is PRHDT, CDR2 FYEKMQ (reference sequence). CDR3 length equals 12 residues. V lost 4 bases and J lost 9; bases outside the gene matches: 3. DNA for the CDR3: TGTGCCAGCAGCTCGCCAGGGGGTGAGCAGTTCTTC. This encodes CASSSPGGEQFF.

J is TRBJ2-1 and V is TRBV3-1 (or the pseudogene TRBV3-2); 7 nucleotides line up with TRBD1. V trimming: 3 bases; J trimming: 2 bases; junction bases outside the gene matches: 10. This CDR3 has 17 amino acids. Germline V gene lookup returns CDR1 LGHDT and CDR2 YNNKEL (reference sequence). The CDR3 DNA follows: TGTGCCAGCAGCCATAGAAGGGGGCGGACGGCCTACAATGAGCAGTTCTTC. It encodes CASSHRRGRTAYNEQFF.

The chain combines TRBV7-9 with TRBJ1-1, with 10 bases that match TRBD1. The germline gives CDR1 SEHNR, CDR2 FQNEAQ (reference sequence). The CDR3 is 17 residues long. Unmatched junction bases numbered 16, after V lost 8 bases and J lost 4 bases. The CDR3 here is CASAIPDRGTWGTEAFF. CDR3 sequence (DNA): TGTGCCAGCGCTATCCCGGACAGGGGGACGTGGGGCACTGAAGCTTTCTTT.

The V call is TRBV14, the J call TRBJ1-2; a weak D match, TRBD1 (6 bases). The CDR3 covers 13 residues. Germline V lookup: CDR1 SGHDN, CDR2 FVKESK. V was cut by 3 bases and J by 8 bases, with 13 bases left in between. The CDR3, as DNA: TGTGCCAGCAGCCACTACCAGGGGTCCGGCTACACCTTC. Translated, it gives CASSHYQGSGYTF.

With respect to this clone: Other nucleotide sequences from this sample produce the same CDR3. This sequence joins TRBV7-9 and TRBJ2-7; D might be TRBD1 (5 bases). This CDR3 is built from 12 residues. Germline CDR1 SEHNR, CDR2 FQNEAQ (reference sequence). Trimming removed 4 bases at V and 6 bases at J, with 10 bases between. CDR3 protein: CASSSTGVEQYF. The DNA of the CDR3 is TGTGCCAGCAGCTCAACAGGAGTCGAGCAGTACTTC.

This chain links TRBV7-7 with TRBJ1-1; perhaps TRBD1 as D (5 bases). V lost 5 bases to trimming and J lost 6 bases, with 22 bases between them. Germline V lookup: CDR1 SSHAT, CDR2 FNYEAQ (reference sequence). CDR3 length: 16 amino acids. This chain's CDR3 is CASSPWGGEPRAEAFF. The CDR3 nucleotides read TGTGCCAGCAGCCCCTGGGGGGGGGAACCGCGGGCTGAAGCTTTCTTT.

This clone was detected a few times. The chain couples TRBV4-2 to TRBJ2-3, with 9 positions matching TRBD2. This CDR3 comprises 17 residues. The V segment lost 2 bases and the J segment 2 bases; nucleotides outside the gene matches: 8. Germline V gene lookup returns CDR1 LGHNA and CDR2 YNFKEQ. CDR3 sequence: CASSQKVAGGATDTQYF. CDR3 bases: TGTGCCAGCAGCCAAAAAGTGGCGGGGGGGGCCACAGATACGCAGTATTTT.

This chain links TRBV19 with TRBJ2-2; a weak D match, TRBD2 (5 bases). This CDR3 region has 14 residues. From germline, CDR1 is LNHDA and CDR2 SQIVND (reference sequence). Trimming took off 5 bases at V and 4 bases at J, with 11 bases between the two ends. CDR3 DNA sequence: TGTGCCAGTAGTGCCCGGACTCCCACCGGGGAGCTGTTTTTT. Translating gives CASSARTPTGELFF.

This chain links TRBV30 with TRBJ2-2; D might be TRBD2 (6 bases). The germline V gene encodes CDR1 GTSNPN and CDR2 SVGIG (reference sequence). The CDR3 consists of 15 residues. Trimming left V 6 bases short and J 7 bases short, with 21 bases between. This chain's CDR3 is CACLCIIGGDGELFF. CDR3 nucleotides: TGTGCCTGCCTTTGTATCATCGGGGGAGACGGGGAGCTGTTTTTT. The variable domain in full, completed from reference TRBV30 and TRBJ2-2, reads SQTIHQWPATLVQPVGSPLSLECTVEGTSNPNLYWYRQAAGRGLQLLFYSVGIGQISSEVPQNLSASRPQDRQFILSSKKLLLSDSGFYLCACLCIIGGDGELFFGEGSRLTVL.

This chain links TRBV5-1 with TRBJ2-1; TRBD2 aligns across 7 bases. The CDR3 loop spans 14 amino acids. Germline values: CDR1 SGHRS, CDR2 YFSETQ. With 0 bases clipped from V and 6 bases from J, the junction kept 3 bases outside the gene matches. The CDR3 is CASSLGGGINEQFF. The DNA of the CDR3 is TGCGCCAGCAGCTTGGGGGGAGGGATCAATGAGCAGTTCTTC.

V gene TRBV9 combines with J gene TRBJ2-3, with TRBD2 identical over 11 bases. The V gene's germline CDR1 is SGDLS and CDR2 YYNGEE. The V and J ends lost 1 base and 1 base, in that order; junction bases with no gene match: 8. CDR3 size: 18 residues. This CDR3 reads CASSVWGPGLAGTDTQYF. CDR3 DNA: TGTGCCAGCAGCGTATGGGGACCGGGACTAGCGGGCACAGATACGCAGTATTTT.

The chain is built from TRBV4-1 and TRBJ2-3, with D unresolved. From germline, CDR1 is MGHRA and CDR2 YSYEKL. The V end was cut by 0 bases, the J end by 2 bases, with 9 bases between. The length of the CDR3 is 15 residues. The CDR3 loop reads CASSQEVQNTDTQYF. In nucleotides, the CDR3 is TGCGCCAGCAGCCAAGAAGTTCAGAACACAGATACGCAGTATTTT.

V and J are TRBV18 and TRBJ2-2; D remains unclear. V was trimmed by 2 bases and J by 7 bases, leaving 8 bases between them. In germline, CDR1 is KGHSH, CDR2 LQKENI. CDR3 size: 13 residues. The CDR3 DNA sequence: TGTGCCAGCTCACCAGCGAGGAACGGGGAGCTGTTTTTT. The encoded protein is CASSPARNGELFF.

The chain joins TRBV13 to TRBJ2-7; 7 positions agree with TRBD2. Per germline, CDR1 PRHDT and CDR2 FYEKMQ (reference sequence). The CDR3 has 15 amino acids. The V gene end was trimmed by 2 bases and the J gene end by 0 bases; junction bases not matched to a gene: 4. CDR3 coding DNA: TGTGCCAGCAGCTTAACGGGGGGAAGCTCCTACGAGCAGTACTTC. This codes for CASSLTGGSSYEQYF.

The chain links TRBV2 to TRBJ1-2; TRBD1 agrees at 8 bases. This CDR3 region has 14 residues. Germline CDR1 is SNHLY and CDR2 is FYNNEI. V dropped 5 bases and J dropped 5; count of bases not matched to a gene: 7. The CDR3 region has the DNA TGTGCCAGCAGTTCCGGGACAGGACTTTATGGCTACACCTTC. Translated, it gives CASSSGTGLYGYTF.